This T cell receptor beta chain was profiled in a study of cytomegalovirus exposure and HLA in healthy donors. Trimming shortened V by 3 bases and J by 3 bases, and 12 bases separated the two germline ends. Looked up from germline, CDR1 is SGDLS and CDR2 is YYNGEE. The CDR3 runs 14 residues. The study ran its PCR with 60 Vbeta and 13 Jbeta primers. Sequencing was performed with immunoSEQ multiplex PCR; in TCRdb, only in-frame clones are kept and a portion is missing. Here the sample spans 100,000 to 150,000 clones, 84% being singletons. This receptor was identified in a man aged 50 to 60 in good health and CMV-seronegative. The chain carries TRBV9 and TRBJ1-1; no clear D gene. Material for sequencing was PBMCs. The CDR3 DNA sequence: TGTGCCAGCAGCGCTCTAACTACTTACACTGAAGCTTTCTTT. It specifies CASSALTTYTEAFF.